The 18 T cell receptor beta chains below were found in one sample sequenced in a study of blood T cell repertoires in COVID-19. Clones were read by immunoSEQ multiplex PCR, and TCRdb kept only the in-frame ones, dropping some. The top ten clones hold approximately 20% of a sample with 55,000 to 75,000 clones, about 80% of them seen once. The source material was peripheral blood. Every receptor here comes from a human donor in a cohort sampled during active COVID-19.

V and J are TRBV7-2 and TRBJ2-7; 7 positions agree with TRBD1. The CDR3 loop spans 15 amino acids. Trimming took 6 bases from V and 1 from J; bases not matched to a gene: 9. The germline V gene encodes CDR1 SGHTA and CDR2 FQGNSA. The CDR3 region has the DNA TGTGCCAGCAGTCAACAGGGGTTTAAGTCCTACGAGCAGTACTTC. Protein: CASSQQGFKSYEQYF.

V is TRBV7-9 and J is TRBJ2-5, with TRBD2 matching 7 bases. The V segment lost 5 bases and the J segment 5 bases; nucleotides outside the gene matches: 8. Germline CDR1 and CDR2: SEHNR and FQNEAQ (reference sequence). The CDR3 covers 14 residues. The CDR3 sequence is CASSRSSGTETQYF. In nucleotides, the CDR3 is TGTGCCAGCAGCCGGTCGAGCGGGACGGAGACCCAGTACTTC.

V and J are TRBV2 and TRBJ1-5; D is possibly TRBD1 (6 bases). This CDR3 contains 14 residues. The V and J ends lost 5 bases and 1 base respectively, with 9 bases between them. CDR1 SNHLY and CDR2 FYNNEI come from the germline V gene. The CDR3 loop is CASSSGVSNQPQHF. CDR3 DNA: TGTGCCAGCAGTTCAGGGGTGAGCAATCAGCCCCAGCATTTT.

The J gene is TRBJ2-2, the V gene TRBV4-1, with TRBD2 matching 8 bases. With V trimmed by 4 bases and J by 8 bases, 15 bases remained unmatched. CDR1 and CDR2 from the germline V gene are MGHRA and YSYEKL. CDR3 length equals 17 residues. The CDR3 loop is CASSRLPSSGSKGELFF. The DNA for the CDR3 is TGCGCCAGCAGCCGCCTACCGTCGAGCGGGAGTAAGGGGGAGCTGTTTTTT.

The chain couples TRBV3-1 (or the pseudogene TRBV3-2) to TRBJ2-7; a weak D match, TRBD1 (6 bases). The germline CDR1 and CDR2 sequences are LGHDT and YNNKEL (reference sequence). Trimming took off 4 bases at V and 3 bases at J, with 7 bases between the two ends. The CDR3 is 12 amino acids. CDR3 residues: CASSRGRYEQYF. CDR3 DNA: TGTGCCAGCAGCCGGGGGCGCTACGAGCAGTACTTC.

The chain combines TRBV5-4 with TRBJ1-2; a weak D match, TRBD1 (5 bases). This CDR3 is 13 amino acids long. The V end was cut by 4 bases, the J end by 4 bases, with 11 bases between. Germline CDR1 and CDR2: SGHNT and YYREEE (reference sequence). DNA of the CDR3: TGTGCCAGCAGCACTGACAGTAGCTATGGCTACACCTTC. Protein sequence: CASSTDSSYGYTF. The full variable domain, rest sourced from reference TRBV5-4 and TRBJ1-2, is ETGVTQSPTHLIKTRGQQVTLRCSSQSGHNTVSWYQQALGQGPQFIFQYYREEENGRGNFPPRFSGLQFPNYSSELNVNALELDDSALYLCASSTDSSYGYTFGSGTRLTVV.

The chain couples TRBV7-8 to TRBJ1-4, with D possibly matching TRBD1 (5 bases). The CDR3 has 15 amino acids. V lost 2 bases and J 5 bases, leaving 12 bases between the germline ends. Germline V CDR1 and CDR2: SGHVS, FQNEAQ. CDR3 residues: CASSLRAGSNEKLFF. The CDR3 nucleotides are TGTGCCAGCAGCTTACGGGCAGGGTCGAATGAAAAACTGTTTTTT.

This clone was found a few times. This chain joins TRBV11-2 and TRBJ2-7, with a weak D call TRBD1 (5 bases). The CDR3 has 13 amino acids. The germline V gene has CDR1 SGHAT and CDR2 FQNNGV. V was pared by 2 bases and J by 2 bases, with 7 bases between. The CDR3 loop is CASSLQGTYEQYF. The DNA for the CDR3 is TGTGCCAGCAGCTTACAGGGCACCTACGAGCAGTACTTC.

Note on this clone: A read error may produce the germline difference seen at one junction end. The V and J genes are TRBV7-7 and TRBJ2-2; D perhaps matches TRBD1 (6 bases). The germline CDR1 and CDR2 sequences are SSHAT and FNYEAQ (reference sequence). This CDR3 has 15 amino acids. CDR3 region: CASSPQGTNTGELFF. In nucleotides, the CDR3 is TGTGCTAGCAGCCCCCAGGGGACGAACACCGGGGAGCTGTTTTTT.

This rearrangement joins TRBV18 to TRBJ2-5; D is unresolved. Per germline, CDR1 KGHSH and CDR2 LQKENI. CDR3 length: 12 amino acids. Between the trimmed V and J ends, which lost 8 bases and 1 base, there was a span of 8 bases. CDR3 in amino acids: CASATGQETQYF. As DNA, the CDR3 is TGTGCCAGCGCCACCGGCCAAGAGACCCAGTACTTC.

The genes are TRBV21-1 and TRBJ2-2; the table's D call of TRBD1 was not tested on the DNA. TRBV21-1 constitutes a pseudogene. The CDR3 length is 16 residues. CDR3 nucleotides: TGTGCCAGCACCTTAGGGAGGGACAGGGACACCGGGGAGCTGTTTTTT. Translated: CASTLGRDRDTGELFF.

This clone was counted only a few times. The chain is built from TRBV19 and TRBJ2-7, with TRBD1 matching 8 bases. The CDR3 is 15 residues long. V gave up 6 bases and J gave up 7 bases; unmatched junction bases: 14. Germline values: CDR1 LNHDA, CDR2 SQIVND (reference sequence). The CDR3 DNA reads TGTGCCAGTAGCAACACCTTGGACAGGGTGGAAGAGCAGTACTTC. This translates into CASSNTLDRVEEQYF.

The CDR3 spells CSVKPQGDQPQHF. The CDR3 region has the DNA TGCAGCGTTAAACCACAGGGGGATCAGCCCCAGCATTTT. The rearrangement uses TRBV29-1 and TRBJ1-5; 8 bases align to TRBD1. Germline CDR1 is SQVTM and CDR2 is ANQGSEA. The J segment lost 5 bases and the V segment lost 5 bases, leaving 5 bases of the junction unmatched. There are 13 residues in the CDR3.

The chain joins TRBV5-1 to TRBJ1-1; possible D gene TRBD1, 5 bases. Germline CDR1 is SGHRS and CDR2 is YFSETQ. V was shortened by 0 bases and J by 6 bases, with 15 bases between the two germline ends. The CDR3 totals 15 residues. The CDR3 DNA sequence: TGCGCCAGCAGCTTGGTTTCACGGGGGGGAGCTGAAGCTTTCTTT. Translating gives CASSLVSRGGAEAFF.

The chain joins TRBV3-1 (or the pseudogene TRBV3-2) to TRBJ2-2; no definite D call. The CDR3 runs 12 residues. From germline, CDR1 is LGHDT and CDR2 YNNKEL (reference sequence). The V end was cut by 7 bases, the J end by 4 bases, with 7 bases between. Here the CDR3 DNA reads TGTGCCAGCACCCAGGCCACCGGGGAGCTGTTTTTT. Protein sequence: CASTQATGELFF.

The rearrangement links TRBV28 to TRBJ2-7, with TRBD1 matching over 7 bases. This CDR3 region has 14 residues. The trim removed 6 bases at V and 6 bases at J, leaving 11 bases unmatched. CDR1 is MDHEN, CDR2 SYDVKM, per germline. The CDR3 DNA sequence: TGTGCCAGCAGCCCAGGTCAGGGGGTCTCCGAGCAGTACTTC. It translates to CASSPGQGVSEQYF.

The chain couples TRBV5-4 to TRBJ2-7, with a possible D match to TRBD2 (5 bases). The V and J ends lost 1 base and 5 bases respectively, with 10 bases between them. Germline lookup yields CDR1 SGHNT and CDR2 YYREEE (reference sequence). The CDR3 runs to 13 residues. This CDR3 reads CASSLWGAHEQYF. In nucleotides, the CDR3 is TGTGCCAGCAGCTTGTGGGGAGCCCACGAGCAGTACTTC.

The rearrangement uses TRBV19 and TRBJ2-5; perhaps TRBD2 as D (7 bases). The CDR3 is made up of 14 amino acids. V lost 3 bases and J lost 5, with 13 bases in between. Per the germline V gene, CDR1 is LNHDA and CDR2 is SQIVND (reference sequence). In nucleotides, the CDR3 is TGTGCCAGTAGTATCCGGGGGGCCCGGGAGACCCAGTACTTC. It specifies CASSIRGARETQYF. The full variable domain, in which reference TRBV19 and TRBJ2-5 provide the parts outside the CDR3, is DGGITQSPKYLFRKEGQNVTLSCEQNLNHDAMYWYRQDPGQGLRLIYYSQIVNDFQKGDIAEGYSVSREKKESFPLTVTSAQKNPTAFYLCASSIRGARETQYFGPGTRLLVL.